This paragraph covers one T cell receptor (beta chain) sequence. Its cognate antigen is unknown. Amplification of TCR beta CDR3 regions used RNA transcripts. Scientists carried out first-round RT-PCR using HTBI primers and then a second-round multiplex PCR. From the multiplex PCR reads, TCRdb called clonotypes with MiXCR, one entry per CDR3 protein. The data hold over a million distinct CDR3 sequences, with around a third observed a single time. These data come from a study of Graves' ophthalmopathy and Graves' hyperthyroidism. Broader study findings: For separating ophthalmopathy from stable hyperthyroidism, a 13-signature model gave approximately 90% sensitivity and roughly 77% specificity.

This CDR3 spans 12 amino acids. Losses at the gene ends were 10 bases for V and 3 bases for J; bases not matched to a gene: 6. CDR1 is SNHLY, CDR2 FYNNEI, per germline. The V gene is TRBV2, the J gene TRBJ2-7, with 7 positions matching TRBD1. The receptor was isolated from an adult man with Graves' hyperthyroidism. Sequenced: peripheral blood or thyroid tissue (not recorded which). The CDR3 sequence is CANRDRGYEQYF. CDR3 coding DNA: TGTGCCAACCGGGACAGAGGCTACGAGCAGTACTTC.